These 8 T cell receptor beta chains originate from one sample sequenced in a study of T cell responses to AZD1222 COVID-19 vaccine. Assay used: immunoSEQ multiplex PCR; TCRdb lists only in-frame clones, some missing. This sample has about 120,000 clones, with approximately 83% found just once. Sample: peripheral blood, taken on day 0 of AZD1222 vaccination. Source of these receptors: an adult in good health.

V is TRBV3-1 (or the pseudogene TRBV3-2) and J is TRBJ2-1, with TRBD2 identical over 12 bases. The V gene end was trimmed by 0 bases and the J gene end by 1 base; junction bases not matched to a gene: 4. CDR1 and CDR2 from the germline V gene are LGHDT and YNNKEL (reference sequence). CDR3 length: 18 amino acids. The CDR3 here is CASSQDLTSGGSYNEQFF. The CDR3, as DNA: TGTGCCAGCAGCCAAGATCTAACTAGCGGGGGGTCCTACAATGAGCAGTTCTTC.

This chain links TRBV29-1 with TRBJ2-5; possibly TRBD2 for D (6 bases). The CDR3 has 12 residues. V lost 8 bases and J lost 3, with 13 bases in between. The germline V gene has CDR1 SQVTM and CDR2 ANQGSEA. CDR3 DNA sequence: TGCAGCACCCTGCCGGGAGAAGAGACCCAGTACTTC. It specifies CSTLPGEETQYF.

This chain uses TRBV5-6 with TRBJ1-2, with 10 nucleotides matching TRBD1. The CDR3 contains 15 residues. V gave up 4 bases and J gave up 8 bases; unmatched junction bases: 11. CDR1 and CDR2 (germline): SGHDT, YYEEEE. The DNA for the CDR3 is TGTGCCAGCAGCCCGACCGGGACAGGGGTGAGCGGCTACACCTTC. This gives the protein CASSPTGTGVSGYTF.

The chain uses TRBV18 and TRBJ1-5; no firm D call. Germline values: CDR1 KGHSH, CDR2 LQKENI. Trimming took 2 bases from V and 5 from J, leaving 10 bases between them. CDR3 length equals 14 residues. The CDR3 loop is CASSPEGPHQPQHF. CDR3 nucleotides: TGTGCCAGCTCACCAGAAGGGCCCCATCAGCCCCAGCATTTT.

The V call is TRBV28, the J call TRBJ2-5; D not certain. In germline, CDR1 is MDHEN, CDR2 SYDVKM. The CDR3 covers 14 residues. V lost 6 bases, J lost 1 base, and 12 bases lay in between. In DNA form, the CDR3 reads TGTGCCAGCAGCCTTACAGCGTTCCAAGAGACCCAGTACTTC. It encodes CASSLTAFQETQYF.

The chain combines TRBV9 with TRBJ1-2, with 10 bases fitting TRBD1. The V segment lost 4 bases and the J segment 0 bases; nucleotides outside the gene matches: 9. The CDR3 covers 17 residues. CDR1 is SGDLS and CDR2 is YYNGEE in the germline V gene. In DNA form, the CDR3 reads TGTGCCAGCAGCCCACGACAGGGGGCGACGGCTAACTATGGCTACACCTTC. Encoded protein: CASSPRQGATANYGYTF.

This clone was observed once. The V call is TRBV6-5, the J call TRBJ1-2; 7 bases map to TRBD1. Trimming cost V 5 bases and J 4 bases; bases outside gene matches: 7. CDR1 is MNHEY and CDR2 is SVGAGI in the germline V gene. The CDR3 sequence is 14 residues long. The CDR3 protein is CASSPRDSGYGYTF. DNA of the CDR3: TGTGCCAGCAGTCCCCGGGACAGCGGCTATGGCTACACCTTC.

This chain uses TRBV4-3 with TRBJ2-1; D gene ambiguous. CDR3 length: 12 residues. Deletions cut 0 bases from V and 10 bases from J, with 7 bases between. Looked up from germline, CDR1 is LGHNA and CDR2 is YSLEER. CDR3 sequence: CASSQDLGEQFF. The CDR3 region has the DNA TGCGCCAGCAGCCAAGATCTCGGGGAGCAGTTCTTC.